This T cell receptor (beta chain) was recorded in a study of graft-versus-host responses after intestinal transplantation. Assay used: immunoSEQ multiplex PCR; TCRdb lists only in-frame clones, some missing. The data hold roughly 89,000 clones, with roughly 91% observed a single time. About this clone: Its antigen is not known.

The CDR3 length is 13 residues. Germline V gene sequence: CDR1 MNHEY, CDR2 SVGAGI. V was cut by 2 bases and J by 8 bases, with 12 bases left in between. The rearrangement joins TRBV6-5 to TRBJ1-2; tentative D call: TRBD1 (6 bases). This clonotype was sampled from a human donor who received an intestinal transplant. Sequenced material: unstimulated CD4+ T cells sorted from spleen or lymph node cells, taken before intestinal transplant. The CDR3 DNA follows: TGTGCCAGCAGTTACAGTGTCAGGGGCGGCTACACCTTC. Its translation is CASSYSVRGGYTF.